The TCR beta chain under discussion was sequenced for a study of blood T cells in healthy people across ages. As for the study in general: Capture by template switching was about one barcoded beta molecule per two T cells.

V trimming: 5 bases; J trimming: 8 bases; junction bases outside the gene matches: 14. The CDR3 covers 16 residues. Through a sample-barcoded 5' primer and a J-beta primer mix, a second PCR was run for roughly 7 to 12 cycles. TCRdb processed the 5' RACE reads anew with MiXCR; each CDR3 protein has one entry. The table has about 1.7 million distinct CDR3 sequences, roughly 30% seen once; the top ten hold around 7.7%. Healthy Russian Caucasian donors spanned ages about 6 to 100 years. Whole-study findings and limits: Older individuals had lower TCR beta diversity per million T cells (the decline was roughly linear).

This clonotype has a handful of counts. The antigen remains unidentified. The TCR originated in a woman aged 25 to 39 in good health. The chain uses TRBV12-3 or TRBV12-4 and TRBJ2-1; 8 nucleotides agree with TRBD2. Sequencing input: blood. DNA of the CDR3: TGTGCCAGCAGTCCTGGCAGCGGGAGTAGTATCGATGAGCAGTTCTTC. Translating it yields CASSPGSGSSIDEQFF.